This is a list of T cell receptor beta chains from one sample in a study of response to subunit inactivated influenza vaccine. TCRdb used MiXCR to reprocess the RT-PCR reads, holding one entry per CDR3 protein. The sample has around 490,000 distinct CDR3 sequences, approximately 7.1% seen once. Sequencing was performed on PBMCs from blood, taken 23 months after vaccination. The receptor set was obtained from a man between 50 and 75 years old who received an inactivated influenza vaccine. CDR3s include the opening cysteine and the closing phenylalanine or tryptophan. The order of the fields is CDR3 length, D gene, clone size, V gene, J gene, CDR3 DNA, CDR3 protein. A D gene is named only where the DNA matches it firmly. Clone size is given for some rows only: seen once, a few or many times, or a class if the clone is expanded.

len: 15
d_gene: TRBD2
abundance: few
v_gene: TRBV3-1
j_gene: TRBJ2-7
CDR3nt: TGTGCCAGCAGCCAAGCAACCAGCGGGAGTTACGAGCAGTACTTC
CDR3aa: CASSQATSGSYEQYF

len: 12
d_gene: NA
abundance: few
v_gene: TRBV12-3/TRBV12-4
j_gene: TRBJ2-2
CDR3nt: TGTGCCAGCCGCACGCACCTCGGGGAGCTGTTTTTT
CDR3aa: CASRTHLGELFF

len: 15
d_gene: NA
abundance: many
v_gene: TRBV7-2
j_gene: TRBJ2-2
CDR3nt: TGTGCCAGCAGCTGGGGAGACACTTACACCGGGGAGCTGTTTTTT
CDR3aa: CASSWGDTYTGELFF

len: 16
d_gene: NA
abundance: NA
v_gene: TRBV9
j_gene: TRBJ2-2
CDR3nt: TGTGCCAGCAGCCCCGGACTGGGAACGGGAACCGGGGAGCTGTTTTTT
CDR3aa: CASSPGLGTGTGELFF

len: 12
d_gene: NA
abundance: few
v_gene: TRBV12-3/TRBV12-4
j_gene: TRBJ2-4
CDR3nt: TGTGCCAGCAGCGCAGGGTTACACATTCAGTACTTC
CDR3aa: CASSAGLHIQYF

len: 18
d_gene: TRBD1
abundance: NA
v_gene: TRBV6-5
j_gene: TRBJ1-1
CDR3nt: TGTGCCAGCAGTTACAACCCCACTCGGACAGGCACGAACACTGAAGCTTTCTTT
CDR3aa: CASSYNPTRTGTNTEAFF

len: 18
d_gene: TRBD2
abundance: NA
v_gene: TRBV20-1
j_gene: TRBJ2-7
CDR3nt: TGCAGTGCTAGAGACGACTGGGCTAGCGGGGGGATTCACTACGAGCAGTACTTC
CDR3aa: CSARDDWASGGIHYEQYF

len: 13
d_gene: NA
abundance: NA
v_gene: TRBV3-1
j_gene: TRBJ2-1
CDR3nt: TGTGCCAGCAGCCAAGGACTCTCGGAAGAGCAGTTCTTC
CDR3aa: CASSQGLSEEQFF

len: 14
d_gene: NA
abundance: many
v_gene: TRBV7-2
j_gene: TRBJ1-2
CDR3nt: TGTGCCAGCAGCTCATCCCCCGGTGGGGGTGGCTACACCTTC
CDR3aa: CASSSSPGGGGYTF

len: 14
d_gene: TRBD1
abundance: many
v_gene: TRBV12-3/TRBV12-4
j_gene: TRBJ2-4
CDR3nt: TGTGCCAGCAGTCTGACAGGGGCCAAAAACATTCAGTACTTC
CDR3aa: CASSLTGAKNIQYF

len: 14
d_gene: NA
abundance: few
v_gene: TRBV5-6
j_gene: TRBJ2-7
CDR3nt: TGTGCCAGCAGCTCACGGATCACAGGGTACGAGCAGTACTTC
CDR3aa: CASSSRITGYEQYF

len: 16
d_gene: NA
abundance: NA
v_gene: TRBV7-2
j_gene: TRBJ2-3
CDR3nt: TGTGCCAGCAGCCTCGAAAGGGGTAGCTGGACAGATACGCAGTATTTT
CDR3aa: CASSLERGSWTDTQYF

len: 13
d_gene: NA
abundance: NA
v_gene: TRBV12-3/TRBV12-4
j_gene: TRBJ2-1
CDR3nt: TGTGCCAGCAGCCCTCAGATTTACAATGAGCAGTTCTTC
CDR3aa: CASSPQIYNEQFF

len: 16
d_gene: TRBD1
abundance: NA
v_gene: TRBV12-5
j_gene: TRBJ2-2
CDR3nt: TGTGCTAGTGGTTTGGGACAGGGGGTAAACACCTGGGAGCTGTTTTTT
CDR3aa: CASGLGQGVNTWELFF

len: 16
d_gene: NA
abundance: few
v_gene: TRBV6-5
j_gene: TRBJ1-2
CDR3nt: TGTGCCAGCAGTTACCACGGCCAGGGGCGCAGCTATGGCTACACCTTC
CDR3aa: CASSYHGQGRSYGYTF

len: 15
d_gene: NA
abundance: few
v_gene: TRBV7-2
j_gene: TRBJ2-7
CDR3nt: TGTGCCAGCAGCTTAGTTTCCCAGGGGGGACACGAGCAGTACTTC
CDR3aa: CASSLVSQGGHEQYF

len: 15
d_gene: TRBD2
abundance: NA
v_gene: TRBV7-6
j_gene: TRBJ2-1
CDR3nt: TGTGCCAGCAGCGAAAGCGGGAGAACCTACAATGAGCAGTTCTTC
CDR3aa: CASSESGRTYNEQFF

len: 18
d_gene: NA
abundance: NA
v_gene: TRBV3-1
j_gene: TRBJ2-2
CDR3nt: TGTGCCAGCAGCCAAGAGGGTCGGAGCAATGGATTAACCGGGGAGCTGTTTTTT
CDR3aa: CASSQEGRSNGLTGELFF

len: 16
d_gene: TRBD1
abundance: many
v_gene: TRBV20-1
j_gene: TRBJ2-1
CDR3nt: TGCAGTGCTTTCTCAAGACGACAGGGCGTCTACAATGAGCAGTTCTTC
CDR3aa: CSAFSRRQGVYNEQFF

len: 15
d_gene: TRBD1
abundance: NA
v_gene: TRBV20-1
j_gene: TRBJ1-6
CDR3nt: TGCAGTGCTAGAGACCAGACAGGGAGGAATTCACCCCTCCACTTT
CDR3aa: CSARDQTGRNSPLHF

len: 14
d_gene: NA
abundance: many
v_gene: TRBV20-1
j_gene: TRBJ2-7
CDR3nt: TGCAGTGCTAGTCCCCCGGGACTTATCTACGAGCAGTACTTC
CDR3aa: CSASPPGLIYEQYF

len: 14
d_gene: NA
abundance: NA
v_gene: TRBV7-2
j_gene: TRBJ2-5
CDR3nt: TGTGCCAGCAGCTTACACAGAGCCCAAGAGACCCAGTACTTC
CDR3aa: CASSLHRAQETQYF

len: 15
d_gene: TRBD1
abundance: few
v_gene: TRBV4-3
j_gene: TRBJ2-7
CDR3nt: TGCGCCAGCAGCCAAGATCGTTACAGGGGCTACGAGCAGTACTTC
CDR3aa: CASSQDRYRGYEQYF

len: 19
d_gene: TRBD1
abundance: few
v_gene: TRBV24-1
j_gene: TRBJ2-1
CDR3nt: TGTGCCACCAGTGATTTCTACAGGGGGCGAGGTCCCTCCTACAATGAGCAGTTCTTC
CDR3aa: CATSDFYRGRGPSYNEQFF

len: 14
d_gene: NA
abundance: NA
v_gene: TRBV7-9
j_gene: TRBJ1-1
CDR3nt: TGTGCCAGCAGCTCCCCAGGGGTGGACACTGAAGCTTTCTTT
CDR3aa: CASSSPGVDTEAFF

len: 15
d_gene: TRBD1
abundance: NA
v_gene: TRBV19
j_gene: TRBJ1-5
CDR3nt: TGTGCCAGTAGTGAGGGACAGGGGGCAAATCAGCCCCAGCATTTT
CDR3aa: CASSEGQGANQPQHF

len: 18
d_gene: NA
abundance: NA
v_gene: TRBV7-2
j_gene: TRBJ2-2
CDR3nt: TGTGCCAGCAGCTTAGCGGCGGCTAGAGGGGCAACGACCGGGGAGCTGTTTTTT
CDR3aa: CASSLAAARGATTGELFF

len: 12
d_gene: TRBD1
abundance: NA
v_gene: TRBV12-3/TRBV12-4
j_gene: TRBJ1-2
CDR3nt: TGTGCCAGCAGCGGGACAGGGTTTGGCTACACCTTC
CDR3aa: CASSGTGFGYTF

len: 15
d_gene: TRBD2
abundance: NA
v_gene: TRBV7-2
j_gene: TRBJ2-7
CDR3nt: TGTGCCAGCAGCTCACCGGGACTAGGGGTCGGCGAGCAGTACTTC
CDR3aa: CASSSPGLGVGEQYF

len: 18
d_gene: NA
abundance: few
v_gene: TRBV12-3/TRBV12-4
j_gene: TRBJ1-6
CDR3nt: TGTGCCAGCAGTTTAATCCCCGGGTTGAGCTCCTATAATTCACCCCTCCACTTT
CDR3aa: CASSLIPGLSSYNSPLHF

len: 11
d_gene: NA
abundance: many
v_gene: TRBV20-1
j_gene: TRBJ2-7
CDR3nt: TGCAGTGCTCTGGGGCGCTACGAGCAGTACTTC
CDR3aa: CSALGRYEQYF

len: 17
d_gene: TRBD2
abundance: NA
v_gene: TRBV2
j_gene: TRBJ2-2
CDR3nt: TGTGCCAGCAGTGAAGTAGCGGGAGGGCCGAACACCGGGGAGCTGTTTTTT
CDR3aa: CASSEVAGGPNTGELFF

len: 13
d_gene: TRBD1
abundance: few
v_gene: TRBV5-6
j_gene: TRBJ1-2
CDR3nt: TGTGCCAGCAGCTTACAGGGGGCGGATGGCTACACCTTC
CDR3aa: CASSLQGADGYTF

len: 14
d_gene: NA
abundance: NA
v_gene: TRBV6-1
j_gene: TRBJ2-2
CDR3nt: TGTGCCAGCAGTGGTGGGACCCACACCGGGGAGCTGTTTTTT
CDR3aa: CASSGGTHTGELFF